Reported below is one T cell receptor (beta chain). This clonotype was recorded a few times. The antigen it recognizes is unknown. No base quality information exists; no much larger clone differs at one position. Trimming accounts for 7 bases at V and 4 bases at J, while the number of junction bases matched to no gene is 4. Per the germline V gene, MNHEY is the CDR1 and SVGAGI is the CDR2. From its cysteine to its phenylalanine, the CDR3 spans 13 amino acids. CDR3 DNA is the only sequence kept; it has 39 bases, read in frame from the first base. The library came from 5' RACE. The listed sequencing device is NextSeq 500. The TCR library protocol attached a unique molecular identifier to each TCR cDNA molecule to allow correction of PCR and sequencing errors. As for the original processing: Decombinator tools were used for TCR identification, UMI-based error correction and CDR3 extraction. Expanded TCRs were defined as those above a frequency of 2 per 1,000, corresponding to the top 1% of the tumor frequency distribution. Renyi diversity was computed with the R vegan package after each repertoire had been subsampled 100 times to 5,000 TCRs. CDR3 similarity networks were built from amino acid triplet string-kernel similarity, with CDR3s being connected when pairwise similarity was above 0.82. Clones were called with MiXCR by TCRdb after fastp trimmed the public reads at Q25, and only in-frame beta chains were retained. Rows merge per CDR3 protein into single entries with the most common DNA and genes. These V and J calls rely on TCRdb rather than the paper's analysis. The sample includes around 12,000 distinct CDR3 sequences, with about 17% observed a single time. The ten top clones hold roughly 52% of the sample.

The sample originates from a study of spatial heterogeneity in lung cancer (dated by TCRdb to the late 2010s). As for the study more broadly: Beta-chain transcripts were consistently detected in greater numbers than alpha-chain transcripts, which likely reflects a higher abundance of beta-chain transcripts. In the raw uncorrected reads, each unique combination of TCR and UMI appeared more than ten times on average. In non-small cell lung cancer, the study quantitatively compared TCR alpha and beta repertoires across several tumor regions, matched nontumor lung, and blood. The study linked features of the TCR repertoire to counts of nonsynonymous mutations, which were determined by whole-exome sequencing of tumor tissue. At surgery, both alpha and beta chains were TCR-sequenced in over 200 tumor regions, fewer than 65 matched nontumor lung samples and a few dozen PBMC samples. Broader findings and caveats from the paper: Additional single-cell paired TCR alpha and beta sequencing was considered necessary to confirm, at a functional level, the hypothesis that regional TCRs recognize regional mutations. Ubiquitous expanded tumor TCRs showed up in blood more often at tumor resection than at routine follow-up.

What the time point label conveys for this sample: sample taken at primary tumor resection. Without any cell sorting, TCR sequencing was performed on whole RNA extracted either from tumor and nontumor lung tissue or from cryopreserved PBMC samples. Donors were 72 patients with early-stage, untreated non-small cell lung cancer from the lung TRACERx cohort. Patients were selected for TCR sequencing only if sufficient RNA was available from at least two tumor regions. This chain is built from TRBV6-5 and TRBJ1-1; 9 bases in between match TRBD1. The TCR sequence derives from a male donor with early-stage non-small cell lung cancer. The specimen comprised PBMCs, sampled at surgery. At the DNA level, the sequence is TGTGCCAGCAATCAACAGGGGGCCACTGAAGCTTTCTTT. Its coded protein is CASNQQGATEAFF.